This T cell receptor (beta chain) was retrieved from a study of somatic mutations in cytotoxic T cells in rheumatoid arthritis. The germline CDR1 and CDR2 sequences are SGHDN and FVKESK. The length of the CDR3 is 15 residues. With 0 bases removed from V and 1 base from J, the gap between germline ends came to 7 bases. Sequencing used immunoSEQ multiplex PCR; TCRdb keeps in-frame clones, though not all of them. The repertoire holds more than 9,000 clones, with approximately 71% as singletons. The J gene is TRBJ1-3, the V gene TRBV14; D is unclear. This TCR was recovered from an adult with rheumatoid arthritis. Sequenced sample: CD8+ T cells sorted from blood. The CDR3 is CASSQDRESGNTIYF. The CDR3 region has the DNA TGTGCCAGCAGCCAAGATAGGGAATCTGGAAACACCATATATTTT.